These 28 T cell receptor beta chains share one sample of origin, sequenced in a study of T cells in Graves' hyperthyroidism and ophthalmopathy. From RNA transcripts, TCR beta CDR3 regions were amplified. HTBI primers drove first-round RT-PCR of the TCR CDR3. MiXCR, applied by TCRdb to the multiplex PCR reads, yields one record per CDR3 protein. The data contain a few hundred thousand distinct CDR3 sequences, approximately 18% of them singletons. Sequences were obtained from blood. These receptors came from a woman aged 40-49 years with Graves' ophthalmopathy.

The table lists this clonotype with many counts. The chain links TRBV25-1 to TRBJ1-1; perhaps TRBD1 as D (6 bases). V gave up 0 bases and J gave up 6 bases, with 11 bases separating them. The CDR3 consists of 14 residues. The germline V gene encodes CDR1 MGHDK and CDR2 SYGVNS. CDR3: CASSEYTGSSEAFF. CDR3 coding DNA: TGTGCCAGCAGTGAATACACAGGGTCCTCTGAAGCTTTCTTT. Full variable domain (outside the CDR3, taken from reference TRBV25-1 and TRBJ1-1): EADIYQTPRYLVIGTGKKITLECSQTMGHDKMYWYQQDPGMELHLIHYSYGVNSTEKGDLSSESTVSRIRTEHFPLTLESARPSHTSQYLCASSEYTGSSEAFFGQGTRLTVV.

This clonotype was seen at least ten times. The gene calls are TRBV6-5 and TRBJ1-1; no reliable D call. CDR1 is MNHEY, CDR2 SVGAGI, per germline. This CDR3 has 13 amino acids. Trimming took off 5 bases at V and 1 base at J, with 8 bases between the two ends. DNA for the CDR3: TGTGCCAGCAGTATCGATAGGAACACTGAAGCTTTCTTT. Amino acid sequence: CASSIDRNTEAFF.

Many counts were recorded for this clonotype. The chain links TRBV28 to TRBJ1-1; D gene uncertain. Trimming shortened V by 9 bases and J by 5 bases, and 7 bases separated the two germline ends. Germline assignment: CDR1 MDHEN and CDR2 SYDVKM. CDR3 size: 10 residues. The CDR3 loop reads CASGWTEAFF. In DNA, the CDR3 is TGTGCCAGTGGGTGGACTGAAGCTTTCTTT.

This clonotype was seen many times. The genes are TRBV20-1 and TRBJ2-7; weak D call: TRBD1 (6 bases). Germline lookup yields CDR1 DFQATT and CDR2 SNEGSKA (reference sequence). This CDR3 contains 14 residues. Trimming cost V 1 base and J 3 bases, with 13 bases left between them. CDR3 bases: TGCAGTGCTAGAGCCGACAGGCATTACTACGAGCAGTACTTC. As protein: CSARADRHYYEQYF.

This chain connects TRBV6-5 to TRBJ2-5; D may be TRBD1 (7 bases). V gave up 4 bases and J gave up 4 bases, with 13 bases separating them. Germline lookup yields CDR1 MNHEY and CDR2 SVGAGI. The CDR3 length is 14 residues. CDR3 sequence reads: CASSSGTAGETQYF. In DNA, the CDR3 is TGTGCCAGCAGTTCCGGGACAGCGGGAGAGACCCAGTACTTC.

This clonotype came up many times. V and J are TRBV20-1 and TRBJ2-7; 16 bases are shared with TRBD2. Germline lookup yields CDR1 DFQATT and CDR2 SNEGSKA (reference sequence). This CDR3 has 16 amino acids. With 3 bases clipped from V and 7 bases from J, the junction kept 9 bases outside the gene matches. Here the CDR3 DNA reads TGCAGTGCTAGGGGGACTAGCGGGAGGGCCGGTTATGAGCAGTACTTC. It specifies CSARGTSGRAGYEQYF.

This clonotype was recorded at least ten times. CDR3 DNA sequence: TGTGCCAGCAGTCCCGAACAGGGCTACGAGCAGTACTTC. It encodes CASSPEQGYEQYF. The chain links TRBV6-5 to TRBJ2-7; D might be TRBD1 (6 bases). The V gene lost 5 bases and the J gene lost 3 bases, with 11 bases spanning the gap. CDR1 and CDR2 from the germline V gene are MNHEY and SVGAGI. The CDR3 has 13 amino acids.

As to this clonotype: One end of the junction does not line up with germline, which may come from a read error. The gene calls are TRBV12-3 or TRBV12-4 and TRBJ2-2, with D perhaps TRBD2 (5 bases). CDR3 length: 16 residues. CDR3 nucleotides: TGTGCCAGCAGTTTCTCAGGACCGGGTGGCACCGGGGAGCTGTCTTTT. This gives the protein CASSFSGPGGTGELSF.

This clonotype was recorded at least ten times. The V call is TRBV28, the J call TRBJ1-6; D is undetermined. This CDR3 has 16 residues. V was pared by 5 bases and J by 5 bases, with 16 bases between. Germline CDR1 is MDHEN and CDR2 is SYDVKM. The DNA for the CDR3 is TGTGCCAGCAGTCCCACTCTAACGGGCCATAATTCACCCCTCCACTTT. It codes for CASSPTLTGHNSPLHF.

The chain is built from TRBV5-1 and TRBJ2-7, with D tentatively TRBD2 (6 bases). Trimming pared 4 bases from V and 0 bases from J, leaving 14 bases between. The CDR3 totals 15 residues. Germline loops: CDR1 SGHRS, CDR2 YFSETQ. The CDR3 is CASSISGPNSYEQYF. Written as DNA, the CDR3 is TGCGCCAGCAGCATCAGCGGGCCAAACTCCTACGAGCAGTACTTC.

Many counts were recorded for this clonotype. The CDR3 DNA reads as TGTGCCTGGAGATCGCTAGCGGGAGGGCTTATCTCCGGGGAGCTGTTTTTT. It yields the protein CAWRSLAGGLISGELFF. This chain uses TRBV30 with TRBJ2-2, with TRBD2 matching over 12 bases. The length of the CDR3 is 17 residues. Losses at the gene ends were 3 bases for V and 6 bases for J; bases not matched to a gene: 11. The V gene's germline CDR1 is GTSNPN and CDR2 SVGIG (reference sequence). Combining the CDR3 with reference TRBV30 and TRBJ2-2 gives the whole variable domain SQTIHQWPATLVQPVGSPLSLECTVEGTSNPNLYWYRQAAGRGLQLLFYSVGIGQISSEVPQNLSASRPQDRQFILSSKKLLLSDSGFYLCAWRSLAGGLISGELFFGEGSRLTVL.

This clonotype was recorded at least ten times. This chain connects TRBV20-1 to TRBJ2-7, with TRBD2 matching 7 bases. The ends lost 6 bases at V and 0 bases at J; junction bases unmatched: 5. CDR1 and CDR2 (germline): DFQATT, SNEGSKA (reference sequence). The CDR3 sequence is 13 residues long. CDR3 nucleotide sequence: TGCAGTGCCCTCCGGGGGGTCTCCTACGAGCAGTACTTC. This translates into CSALRGVSYEQYF.

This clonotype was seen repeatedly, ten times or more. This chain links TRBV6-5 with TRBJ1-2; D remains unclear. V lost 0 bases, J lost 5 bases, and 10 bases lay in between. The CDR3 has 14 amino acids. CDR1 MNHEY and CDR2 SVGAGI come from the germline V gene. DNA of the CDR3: TGTGCCAGCAGTTACTCGTCAGGTGAATATGGCTACACCTTC. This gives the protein CASSYSSGEYGYTF.

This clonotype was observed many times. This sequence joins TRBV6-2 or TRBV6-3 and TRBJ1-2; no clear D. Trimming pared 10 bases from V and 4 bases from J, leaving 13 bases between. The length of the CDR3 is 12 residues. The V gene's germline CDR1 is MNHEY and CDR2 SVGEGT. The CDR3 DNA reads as TGTGCCACCCAGGAGTTCGGCTATGGCTACACCTTC. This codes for CATQEFGYGYTF.

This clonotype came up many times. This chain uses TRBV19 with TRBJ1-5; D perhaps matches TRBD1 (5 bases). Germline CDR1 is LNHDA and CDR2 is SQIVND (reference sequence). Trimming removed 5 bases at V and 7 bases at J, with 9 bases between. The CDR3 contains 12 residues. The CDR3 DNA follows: TGTGCCAGTAGTGGGGGTAGGCAGCCCCAGCATTTT. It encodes CASSGGRQPQHF. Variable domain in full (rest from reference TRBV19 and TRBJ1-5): DGGITQSPKYLFRKEGQNVTLSCEQNLNHDAMYWYRQDPGQGLRLIYYSQIVNDFQKGDIAEGYSVSREKKESFPLTVTSAQKNPTAFYLCASSGGRQPQHFGDGTRLSIL.

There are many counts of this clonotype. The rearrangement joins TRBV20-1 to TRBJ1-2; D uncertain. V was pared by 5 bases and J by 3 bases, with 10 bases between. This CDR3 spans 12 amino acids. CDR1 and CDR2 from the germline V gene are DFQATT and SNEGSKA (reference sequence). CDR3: CSAWTVDYGYTF. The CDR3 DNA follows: TGCAGTGCTTGGACTGTTGACTATGGCTACACCTTC.

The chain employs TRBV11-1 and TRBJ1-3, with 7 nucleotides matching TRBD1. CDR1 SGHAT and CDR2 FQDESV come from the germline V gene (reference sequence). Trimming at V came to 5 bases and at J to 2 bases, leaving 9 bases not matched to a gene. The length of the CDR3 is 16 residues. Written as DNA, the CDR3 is TGTGCCAGCAGCCGGGGGACAGTTCTTCCTGGAAACACCATATATTTT. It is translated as CASSRGTVLPGNTIYF.

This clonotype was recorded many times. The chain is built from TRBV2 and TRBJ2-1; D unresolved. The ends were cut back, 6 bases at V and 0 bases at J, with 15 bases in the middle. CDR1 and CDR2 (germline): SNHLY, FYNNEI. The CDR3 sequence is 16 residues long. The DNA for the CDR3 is TGTGCCAGCAGCCAAGCAGCAGCGAGCTCCTACAATGAGCAGTTCTTC. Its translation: CASSQAAASSYNEQFF.

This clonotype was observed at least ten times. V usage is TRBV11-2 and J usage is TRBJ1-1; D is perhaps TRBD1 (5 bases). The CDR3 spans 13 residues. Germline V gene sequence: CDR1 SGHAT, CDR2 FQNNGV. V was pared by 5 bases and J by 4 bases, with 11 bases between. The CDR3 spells CASSGQRGTEAFF. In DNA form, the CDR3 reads TGTGCCAGCAGCGGACAAAGGGGCACTGAAGCTTTCTTT.

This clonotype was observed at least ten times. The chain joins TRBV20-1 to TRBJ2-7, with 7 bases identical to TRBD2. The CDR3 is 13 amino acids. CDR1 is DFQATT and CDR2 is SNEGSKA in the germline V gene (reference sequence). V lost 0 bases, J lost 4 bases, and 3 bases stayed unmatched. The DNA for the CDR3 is TGCAGTGCTAGAGACAGCGGGACTTACGAGCAGTACTTC. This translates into CSARDSGTYEQYF.

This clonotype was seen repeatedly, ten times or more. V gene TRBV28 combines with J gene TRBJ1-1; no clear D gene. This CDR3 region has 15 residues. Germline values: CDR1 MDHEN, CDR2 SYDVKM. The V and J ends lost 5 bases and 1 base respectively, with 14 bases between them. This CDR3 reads CASSPPGGQNTEAFF. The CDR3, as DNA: TGTGCCAGCAGTCCCCCCGGAGGGCAGAACACTGAAGCTTTCTTT.

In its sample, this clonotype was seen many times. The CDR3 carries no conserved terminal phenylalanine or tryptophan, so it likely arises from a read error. This CDR3 is CASSLGGQGWTEAFL. The CDR3 DNA reads as TGTGCCAGCAGTTTAGGCGGACAGGGCTGGACTGAAGCTTTCCTT. The chain links TRBV12-3 or TRBV12-4 to TRBJ1-1, with 8 bases matching TRBD1. This CDR3 spans 15 amino acids. The ends lost 1 base at V and 5 bases at J; junction bases unmatched: 6.

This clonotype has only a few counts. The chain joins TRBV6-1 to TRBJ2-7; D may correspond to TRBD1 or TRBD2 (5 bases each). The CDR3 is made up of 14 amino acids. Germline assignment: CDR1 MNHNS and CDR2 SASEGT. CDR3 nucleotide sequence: TGTGCATCTTGTGGGGACGACCGGAACTACGAGCAGTACTTC. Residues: CASCGDDRNYEQYF.

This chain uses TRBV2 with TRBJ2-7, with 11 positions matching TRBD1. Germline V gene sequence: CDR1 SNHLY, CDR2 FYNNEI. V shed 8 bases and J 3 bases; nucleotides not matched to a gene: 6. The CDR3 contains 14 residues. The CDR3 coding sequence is TGTGCCAGCCTCCGGGACAGGGGGGGCTACGAGCAGTACTTC. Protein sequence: CASLRDRGGYEQYF.

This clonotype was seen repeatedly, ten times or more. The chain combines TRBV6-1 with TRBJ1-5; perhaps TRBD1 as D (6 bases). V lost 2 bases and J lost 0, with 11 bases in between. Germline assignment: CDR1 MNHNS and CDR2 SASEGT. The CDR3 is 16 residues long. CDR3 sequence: CASSESPGDSNQPQHF. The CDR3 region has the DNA TGTGCCAGCAGTGAAAGTCCAGGGGATAGCAATCAGCCCCAGCATTTT.

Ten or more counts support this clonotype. CDR3 protein: CASSPAGQGNIQYF. CDR3 coding DNA: TGTGCCAGCAGTCCCGCCGGGCAGGGGAACATTCAGTACTTC. The chain links TRBV6-5 to TRBJ2-4; possibly TRBD1 for D (6 bases). With 5 bases removed from V and 7 bases from J, the gap between germline ends came to 15 bases. CDR3 length: 14 residues. CDR1 is MNHEY, CDR2 SVGAGI, per germline.

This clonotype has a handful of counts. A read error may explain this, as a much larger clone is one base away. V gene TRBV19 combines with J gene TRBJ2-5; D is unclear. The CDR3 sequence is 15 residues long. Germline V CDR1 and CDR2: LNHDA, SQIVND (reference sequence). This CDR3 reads CASSLAPSRVETLYF. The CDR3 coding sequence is TGTGCCAGTAGTTTGGCGCCTTCGCGTGTAGAGACCCTGTACTTC.

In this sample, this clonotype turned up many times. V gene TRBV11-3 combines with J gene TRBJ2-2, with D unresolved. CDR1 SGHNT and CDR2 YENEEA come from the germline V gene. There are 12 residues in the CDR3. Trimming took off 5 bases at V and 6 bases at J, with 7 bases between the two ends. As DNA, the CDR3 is TGTGCCAGCAGCCGCTTTCCCGGGGAGCTGTTTTTT. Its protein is CASSRFPGELFF.